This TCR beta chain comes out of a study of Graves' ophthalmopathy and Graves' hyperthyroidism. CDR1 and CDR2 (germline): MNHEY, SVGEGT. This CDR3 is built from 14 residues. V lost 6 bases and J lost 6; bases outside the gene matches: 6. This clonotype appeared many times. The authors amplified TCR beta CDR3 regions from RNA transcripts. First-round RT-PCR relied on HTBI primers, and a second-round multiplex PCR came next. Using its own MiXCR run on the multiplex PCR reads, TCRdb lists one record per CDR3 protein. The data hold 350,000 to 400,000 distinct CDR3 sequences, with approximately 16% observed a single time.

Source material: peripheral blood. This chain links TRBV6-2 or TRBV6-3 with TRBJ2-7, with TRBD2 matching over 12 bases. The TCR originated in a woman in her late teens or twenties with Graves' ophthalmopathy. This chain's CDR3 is CASRETSGRSEQYF. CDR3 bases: TGTGCCAGCAGAGAGACTAGCGGGAGAAGCGAGCAGTACTTC.